These 21 T cell receptor beta chains share one sample of origin, sequenced in a study of blood T cell repertoires in COVID-19. Produced via immunoSEQ multiplex PCR; TCRdb's table is partial and in-frame only. Among about 130,000 clones listed, 84% were seen once. Sequenced input: peripheral blood. Every receptor here comes from a woman in her sixties with acute or convalescent COVID-19.

CDR3: CASRILEEGTEAFF. The CDR3 bases are TGCGCCAGCCGAATTTTGGAGGAGGGAACTGAAGCTTTCTTT. The chain combines TRBV5-1 with TRBJ1-1; D is unclear. This CDR3 is 14 amino acids long. Germline V gene lookup returns CDR1 SGHRS and CDR2 YFSETQ. V gave up 7 bases and J gave up 5 bases, with 18 bases separating them.

This clone was detected once. The rearrangement joins TRBV3-1 (or the pseudogene TRBV3-2) to TRBJ1-5, with TRBD1 as a possible D gene (5 bases). Trimming left V 4 bases short and J 4 bases short, with 8 bases between. The germline CDR1 and CDR2 sequences are LGHDT and YNNKEL (reference sequence). The CDR3 runs to 13 residues. CDR3 residues: CASSPTVNQPQHF. CDR3 nucleotides: TGTGCCAGCAGCCCGACAGTTAATCAGCCCCAGCATTTT.

The chain joins TRBV7-8 to TRBJ1-1, with 8 bases fitting TRBD1. With 1 base clipped from V and 4 bases from J, the junction kept 8 bases outside the gene matches. Germline V gives CDR1 SGHVS, CDR2 FQNEAQ. The CDR3 sequence is 16 residues long. The CDR3 here is CASSLGGQGVGTEAFF. The CDR3 DNA reads as TGTGCCAGCAGCTTAGGTGGACAGGGAGTGGGCACTGAAGCTTTCTTT. Using reference TRBV7-8 and TRBJ1-1 for the parts outside the CDR3, the full variable domain is GAGVSQSPRYKVAKRGQDVALRCDPISGHVSLFWYQQALGQGPEFLTYFQNEAQLDKSGLPSDRFFAERPEGSVSTLKIQRTQQEDSAVYLCASSLGGQGVGTEAFFGQGTRLTVV.

The chain employs TRBV5-6 and TRBJ1-2; 7 bases agree with TRBD1. The trim removed 4 bases at V and 4 bases at J, leaving 13 bases unmatched. The CDR3 extends over 16 amino acids. Germline V gives CDR1 SGHDT, CDR2 YYEEEE. As DNA, the CDR3 is TGTGCCAGCAGCGCCAAAGGACAGGTCACCTTCTATGGCTACACCTTC. Residues: CASSAKGQVTFYGYTF.

This clone was counted between two and nine times. CDR3 in DNA: TGTGCCAGCAGCGGGACTAGCGGGGGGGCAGGTACGCAGTATTTT. This translates into CASSGTSGGAGTQYF. The chain has TRBV9 and TRBJ2-3; 15 bases match TRBD2. The CDR3 spans 15 residues. V dropped 3 bases and J dropped 8; count of bases not matched to a gene: 4. The germline CDR1 and CDR2 sequences are SGDLS and YYNGEE.

The chain links TRBV9 to TRBJ1-2, with 8 bases aligning to TRBD1. The germline V gene has CDR1 SGDLS and CDR2 YYNGEE. The CDR3 length is 15 residues. Trimming took 4 bases from V and 1 from J; bases not matched to a gene: 6. The CDR3 loop is CASSTGTGLNYGYTF. DNA of the CDR3: TGTGCCAGCAGCACGGGGACAGGCCTTAACTATGGCTACACCTTC.

This chain joins TRBV3-1 (or the pseudogene TRBV3-2) and TRBJ2-3; 7 bases fit TRBD2. The CDR3 length is 14 residues. The J segment lost 0 bases and the V segment lost 4 bases, leaving 1 base of the junction unmatched. Per the germline V gene, CDR1 is LGHDT and CDR2 is YNNKEL (reference sequence). CDR3 nucleotide sequence: TGTGCCAGCAGCCGCGGGGGTAGCACAGATACGCAGTATTTT. It codes for CASSRGGSTDTQYF.

The chain is built from TRBV5-1 and TRBJ2-2; 7 bases agree with TRBD2. This CDR3 comprises 15 residues. Germline V gene data show CDR1 as SGHRS and CDR2 as YFSETQ. V was clipped by 3 bases and J by 4 bases; unmatched bases: 6. CDR3 protein: CASSSGLVGTGELFF. For the CDR3, the DNA is TGCGCCAGCAGCTCAGGACTAGTGGGCACCGGGGAGCTGTTTTTT.

Remarks on this clone: A junction end diverges from the germline sequence, so it may reflect a read error. V usage is TRBV29-1 and J usage is TRBJ1-1; D is possibly TRBD1 (6 bases). Per the germline V gene, CDR1 is SQVTM and CDR2 is ANQGSEA. The CDR3 consists of 12 residues. CDR3 bases: TGCAGCGTTGAAGAAAGGGACACTAAAGCTTTCTTT. Amino acids: CSVEERDTKAFF.

V gene TRBV2 combines with J gene TRBJ2-5; 10 nucleotides agree with TRBD2. The CDR3 runs to 17 residues. Losses at the gene ends were 3 bases for V and 5 bases for J; bases not matched to a gene: 12. CDR1 and CDR2 (germline): SNHLY, FYNNEI. The CDR3 nucleotides are TGTGCCAGCAGTGACGGGGCAGGCCTAGCGGGGGAGGAGACCCAGTACTTC. Translated, it gives CASSDGAGLAGEETQYF.

The chain uses TRBV19 and TRBJ1-2, with D maybe TRBD1 (6 bases). V lost 3 bases and J 7 bases, leaving 24 bases between the germline ends. CDR3 length: 17 residues. CDR1 is LNHDA, CDR2 SQIVND, per germline (reference sequence). In nucleotides, the CDR3 is TGTGCCAGTAGTATTAAAGCAGGGGTGTTTAAGGGTCGTGGCTACACCTTC. Protein sequence: CASSIKAGVFKGRGYTF.

The rearrangement uses TRBV11-2 and TRBJ1-2; no clear D. Germline CDR1 SGHAT, CDR2 FQNNGV. The CDR3 sequence is 10 residues long. V dropped 10 bases and J dropped 14 bases, with 17 bases sitting between them. The CDR3 DNA follows: TGTGCCACCCCCCCCGGGGTGTCTACCTTC. Encoded protein: CATPPGVSTF. The full variable domain, its missing parts supplied by reference TRBV11-2 and TRBJ1-2, is EAGVAQSPRYKIIEKRQSVAFWCNPISGHATLYWYQQILGQGPKLLIQFQNNGVVDDSQLPKDRFSAERLKGVDSTLKIQPAKLEDSAVYLCATPPGVSTFGSGTRLTVV.

V is TRBV15 and J is TRBJ1-2; tentatively, D is TRBD1 (5 bases). V was clipped by 0 bases and J by 8 bases, with 7 bases between them. This CDR3 spans 12 amino acids. Germline loops: CDR1 LNHNV, CDR2 YYDKDF (reference sequence). CDR3 sequence: CATSREGLGYTF. The CDR3 bases are TGTGCCACCAGCAGAGAGGGGCTAGGCTACACCTTC. Combining the CDR3 with reference TRBV15 and TRBJ1-2 gives the whole variable domain DAMVIQNPRYQVTQFGKPVTLSCSQTLNHNVMYWYQQKSSQAPKLLFHYYDKDFNNEADTPDNFQSRRPNTSFCFLDIRSPGLGDTAMYLCATSREGLGYTFGSGTRLTVV.

This chain joins TRBV19 and TRBJ2-3; 7 bases are shared with TRBD1. The junction had 10 bases not matched to a gene; V was cut back by 8 bases and J by 5 bases. CDR3 size: 14 residues. CDR1 LNHDA and CDR2 SQIVND come from the germline V gene (reference sequence). This CDR3 reads CASGVQGPGDTQYF. The CDR3 DNA sequence: TGTGCCAGTGGGGTACAGGGGCCGGGAGATACGCAGTATTTT.

This clone was counted a single time. The chain uses TRBV7-3 and TRBJ1-1, with D unclear. Trimming took off 6 bases at V and 5 bases at J, with 13 bases between the two ends. The CDR3 length is 13 residues. Germline values: CDR1 SGHTA, CDR2 FQGTGA. CDR3 protein: CASSPSAGTEAFF. The DNA for the CDR3 is TGTGCCAGCAGTCCTTCTGCGGGGACTGAAGCTTTCTTT. Drawing the rest from reference TRBV7-3 and TRBJ1-1, the complete variable domain is GAGVSQTPSNKVTEKGKYVELRCDPISGHTALYWYRQSLGQGPEFLIYFQGTGAADDSGLPNDRFFAVRPEGSVSTLKIQRTERGDSAVYLCASSPSAGTEAFFGQGTRLTVV.

In this sample, this clone turned up once. The rearrangement links TRBV7-2 to TRBJ2-5; 8 bases match TRBD2. With 1 base clipped from V and 4 bases from J, the junction kept 11 bases outside the gene matches. This CDR3 contains 17 residues. Germline CDR1 and CDR2: SGHTA and FQGNSA. The CDR3 DNA reads as TGTGCCAGCAGCTTAGGGTCCCTTCCGGGAGGGCGAGAGACCCAGTACTTC. It translates to CASSLGSLPGGRETQYF. The whole variable domain, filled in from reference TRBV7-2 and TRBJ2-5, reads GAGVSQSPSNKVTEKGKDVELRCDPISGHTALYWYRQSLGQGLEFLIYFQGNSAPDKSGLPSDRFSAERTGGSVSTLTIQRTQQEDSAVYLCASSLGSLPGGRETQYFGPGTRLLVL.

The chain joins TRBV6-5 to TRBJ1-3; 7 bases align to TRBD1. With 0 bases clipped from V and 5 bases from J, the junction kept 4 bases outside the gene matches. CDR3 length equals 15 residues. Germline CDR1 MNHEY, CDR2 SVGAGI. CDR3 sequence (DNA): TGTGCCAGCAGTTACTCACAGGGGATCAGAAACACCATATATTTT. Its translation: CASSYSQGIRNTIYF.

V is TRBV5-4 and J is TRBJ1-1, with 11 bases aligning to TRBD1. CDR1 is SGHNT, CDR2 YYREEE, per germline (reference sequence). The CDR3 contains 14 residues. V lost 4 bases to trimming and J lost 4 bases; unmatched junction nucleotides: 3. The CDR3 sequence is CASSPGTGGTEAFF. The CDR3 DNA reads TGTGCCAGCAGCCCGGGGACAGGGGGCACTGAAGCTTTCTTT.

The V and J genes are TRBV7-6 and TRBJ1-1; maybe TRBD1 (5 bases). The CDR3 is made up of 16 amino acids. The ends were cut back, 5 bases at V and 2 bases at J, with 18 bases in the middle. The V gene's germline CDR1 is SGHVS and CDR2 FNYEAQ. The CDR3 coding sequence is TGTGCCAGCAGCATAGAGCCCGGGACTACTAACACTGAAGCTTTCTTT. Translating it yields CASSIEPGTTNTEAFF.

CDR3 sequence: CASNPIKGVIPGHLITSYGYTF. The CDR3 DNA reads as TGCGCCAGCAACCCAATCAAGGGGGTTATCCCGGGACACCTGATAACGAGCTATGGCTACACCTTC. The V and J genes are TRBV23-1 and TRBJ1-2, with D possibly matching TRBD1 (6 bases). TRBV23-1 is annotated as an ORF whose role is uncertain. The V gene lost 7 bases and the J gene lost 4 bases, with 40 bases spanning the gap. The CDR3 sequence is 22 residues long.

The chain links TRBV27 to TRBJ1-5, with D unclear. V was cut by 4 bases and J by 2 bases, with 15 bases left in between. This CDR3 is built from 16 residues. The V gene's germline CDR1 is MNHEY and CDR2 SMNVEV (reference sequence). This chain's CDR3 is CASSSSRGSGNQPQHF. CDR3 coding DNA: TGTGCCAGCAGTTCTAGTCGGGGTAGTGGCAATCAGCCCCAGCATTTT.